Listed below are T cell receptor beta chains from one sample, sequenced in a study of blood T cell repertoires in COVID-19. Generated by immunoSEQ multiplex PCR, the TCRdb table keeps only in-frame clones and is missing some. The sample comprises roughly 320,000 clones, approximately 91% of which are singletons, and 3.9% rests with the top ten. The sequenced sample consisted of PBMCs or T cells enriched from blood (not recorded which). These receptors all come from a woman aged 25 to 39 who had been exposed to COVID-19. The CDR3 runs from the conserved cysteine through the conserved F or W. D genes are given only for firm matches. The size of a clone is reported for some rows only, either as once, few or many, or as a class for expanded clones.

cdr3_nt cdr3_aa j_call d_call v_call clone_size
TGTGCCAGCAGCTTCAGGAGGGCTGGAGTCGATGGCTACACCTTC CASSFRRAGVDGYTF TRBJ1-2 . TRBV27 .
TGTGCCAGCAGCCGACAGGGGGATAACAATGAGCAGTTCTTC CASSRQGDNNEQFF TRBJ2-1 TRBD1 TRBV7-9 .
TGTGCCAGCAGCTCAGCTAGCGGGGGGACCTACTTGGATGAGCAGTTCTTC CASSSASGGTYLDEQFF TRBJ2-1 TRBD2 TRBV7-9 once
TGTGCCAGCAGCTTAGGAGGCCAGGGAGGTGGTGAAAAACTGTTTTTT CASSLGGQGGGEKLFF TRBJ1-4 . TRBV7-9 .
TGTGCCAGCAGCGTAGGGGCAGGGAAGATCACAGATACGCAGTATTTT CASSVGAGKITDTQYF TRBJ2-3 . TRBV9 .
TGTGCCAGCAGCTTCGCCGCGGGACGCCTTCCCGGCGTCGGCTACACCTTC CASSFAAGRLPGVGYTF TRBJ1-2 . TRBV7-9 .
TGCGCCAGCAGCTTGGGCCAGGGTGGCTACACCTTC CASSLGQGGYTF TRBJ1-2 . TRBV5-1 .
TGTGCCAGCAGCTCTGGCTGGGACAGGGTACTCTCTGGGGCCAACGTCCTGACTTTC CASSSGWDRVLSGANVLTF TRBJ2-6 TRBD1 TRBV7-9 .
TGTGCCAGCAGTCCCAGGGTCACCCGTGAAGCTTTCTTT CASSPRVTREAFF TRBJ1-1 . TRBV6-5 .
TGTGCCAGCAGCTTAACAGACGGCTATGGCTACACCTTC CASSLTDGYGYTF TRBJ1-2 . TRBV7-9 .
TGTGCCTGGAGTGCTAGCCGAGGACCCTACGAGCAGTACTTC CAWSASRGPYEQYF TRBJ2-7 . TRBV30 .
TGTGCCAGCAGCCTGACACCCCAGGGCTCCTATAATTCACCCCTCCACTTT CASSLTPQGSYNSPLHF TRBJ1-6 . TRBV9 once
TGCGCCAGCAGCTTGGGACAGGGGCAAGAGACCCAGTACTTC CASSLGQGQETQYF TRBJ2-5 TRBD1 TRBV5-1 .
TGTGCCAGCAGCCAAGGTACAGTACCTATGAGCGGCTACACCTTC CASSQGTVPMSGYTF TRBJ1-2 . TRBV4-2 .
TGTGCCAGCAGACAGGGCAGTAATGAAAAACTGTTTTTT CASRQGSNEKLFF TRBJ1-4 . TRBV6-5 .
TGCAGCGTTCGGGTTTCATCCTACGAGCAGTACTTC CSVRVSSYEQYF TRBJ2-7 . TRBV29-1 .
TGTGCCAGCAGCTTATTACGGACTAGCAGCACCGGGGAGCTGTTTTTT CASSLLRTSSTGELFF TRBJ2-2 TRBD2 TRBV7-9 .
TGTGCCAGCAGCAAGGACAGGGTGAACACTGAAGCTTTCTTT CASSKDRVNTEAFF TRBJ1-1 TRBD1 TRBV7-9 .
TGCGCCAGCAGCAGGGACAGGGACTATGGCTACACCTTC CASSRDRDYGYTF TRBJ1-2 TRBD1 TRBV5-1 .
TGTGCCAGCAGCTTCAACAGGGGCCTTTATAATGAAAAACTGTTTTTT CASSFNRGLYNEKLFF TRBJ1-4 TRBD1 TRBV7-8 few
TGTGCCAGCAGCCAAGATCAACAGGGGGCTTGGGAAAAACTGTTTTTT CASSQDQQGAWEKLFF TRBJ1-4 TRBD1 TRBV4-2 .
TGTGCCTGGAGTGTAGGTTGGGGGGCTAACTATGGCTACACCTTC CAWSVGWGANYGYTF TRBJ1-2 . TRBV30 .
TGCGCCAGCAGCCAAGGATTGGGCTACTCTGGAAACACCATATATTTT CASSQGLGYSGNTIYF TRBJ1-3 . TRBV4-3 .
TGTGCCAGCAGTACTAAGACCGCCTACAATGAGCAGTTCTTC CASSTKTAYNEQFF TRBJ2-1 . TRBV13 .
TGTGCCAGCAGCCCCGGAACAGGGCCCTACGAGCAGTACTTC CASSPGTGPYEQYF TRBJ2-7 . TRBV14 .
TGTGCCAGCTCGGAGGGACTGAACACAGATACGCAGTATTTT CASSEGLNTDTQYF TRBJ2-3 . TRBV11-2 .
TGCGCCAGCAACATAAGGGGCGGTAATAACTATGGCTACACCTTC CASNIRGGNNYGYTF TRBJ1-2 . TRBV5-1 .
TGTGCCAGCAGCTTAATGGGGGCTCCTCCTAACACCGGGGAGCTGTTTTTT CASSLMGAPPNTGELFF TRBJ2-2 . TRBV13 .
TGTGCAAGTCGCTCCAAAAAGTTCACTCAAGGACAGTTAAACACTGAAGCTTTCTTT CASRSKKFTQGQLNTEAFF TRBJ1-1 . TRBV12-2 .
TGTGCCAGCAGCGGGACAAATTCTTACGAGCAGTACTTC CASSGTNSYEQYF TRBJ2-7 . TRBV7-9 .
TGTGCCAGCAGCTTAGCACAGGCCGGGGGACTCCCCAACGTCCTGACTTTC CASSLAQAGGLPNVLTF TRBJ2-6 . TRBV7-8 .
TGTGCCATTAGGGACAGGGGGCGCACAGATACGCAGTATTTT CAIRDRGRTDTQYF TRBJ2-3 TRBD1 TRBV10-3 .
TGTGCCAGCCAACAGGGACGGACCAATCAGCCCCAGCATTTT CASQQGRTNQPQHF TRBJ1-5 . TRBV5-8 .
TGTGCCTGGAGTGGTATGCAGGAGCGGGGAGAGAACACTGAAGCTTTCTTT CAWSGMQERGENTEAFF TRBJ1-1 . TRBV30 .
TGTGCCAGCAGCTACACCTACGAGCAGTACTTC CASSYTYEQYF TRBJ2-7 . TRBV5-8 .
TGTGCCAGCAGTCAAGGGGGATTCACAGATACGCAGTATTTT CASSQGGFTDTQYF TRBJ2-3 . TRBV27 .
TGTGCCAGCAGCTTAGGTATCCAGGGGCCCTATCACGAGCAGTACTTC CASSLGIQGPYHEQYF TRBJ2-7 . TRBV7-9 .
TGTGCCACCAGCAGATTGGAGGGGTCTAACTATGGCTACACCTTC CATSRLEGSNYGYTF TRBJ1-2 . TRBV15 .
TGTGCCAGCAGTCGGGACACTGAAGCTTTCTTT CASSRDTEAFF TRBJ1-1 . TRBV5-6 .
TGTGCCAGCAGCTTAGTTTGGGGACAGGGAGATGAAAAACTGTTTTTT CASSLVWGQGDEKLFF TRBJ1-4 TRBD1 TRBV7-9 once
TGCAGTGCTAGTCGACAGGGGGCGCGATCCGGGGAGCTGTTTTTT CSASRQGARSGELFF TRBJ2-2 TRBD1 TRBV20-1 .
TGCGCCAGCAGCCAAGATCATCAGGGCAGGGGATCACCCCTCCACTTT CASSQDHQGRGSPLHF TRBJ1-6 . TRBV4-3 .
TGTGCCAGCAGCCAAGAACGGACAGGCCTGTACGAGCAGTACTTC CASSQERTGLYEQYF TRBJ2-7 TRBD1 TRBV4-2 .
TGTGCCAGCAGCCCCTTGACAGGGCGGTCCGGAGATACGCAGTATTTT CASSPLTGRSGDTQYF TRBJ2-3 TRBD1 TRBV7-7 .
TGTGCCAGCAGCCAAGTACCCAGAACCTACGAGCAGTACTTC CASSQVPRTYEQYF TRBJ2-7 . TRBV3-1/TRBV3-2 .
TGTGCCAGCAGCCAAGATGTGCTAGAGTTGGTGCAGTTCTTC CASSQDVLELVQFF TRBJ2-1 . TRBV4-2 once
TGTGCCAGCAGCTGGGAAACGGAAAGCGGAATTAATGAAAAACTGTTTTTT CASSWETESGINEKLFF TRBJ1-4 . TRBV11-2 .